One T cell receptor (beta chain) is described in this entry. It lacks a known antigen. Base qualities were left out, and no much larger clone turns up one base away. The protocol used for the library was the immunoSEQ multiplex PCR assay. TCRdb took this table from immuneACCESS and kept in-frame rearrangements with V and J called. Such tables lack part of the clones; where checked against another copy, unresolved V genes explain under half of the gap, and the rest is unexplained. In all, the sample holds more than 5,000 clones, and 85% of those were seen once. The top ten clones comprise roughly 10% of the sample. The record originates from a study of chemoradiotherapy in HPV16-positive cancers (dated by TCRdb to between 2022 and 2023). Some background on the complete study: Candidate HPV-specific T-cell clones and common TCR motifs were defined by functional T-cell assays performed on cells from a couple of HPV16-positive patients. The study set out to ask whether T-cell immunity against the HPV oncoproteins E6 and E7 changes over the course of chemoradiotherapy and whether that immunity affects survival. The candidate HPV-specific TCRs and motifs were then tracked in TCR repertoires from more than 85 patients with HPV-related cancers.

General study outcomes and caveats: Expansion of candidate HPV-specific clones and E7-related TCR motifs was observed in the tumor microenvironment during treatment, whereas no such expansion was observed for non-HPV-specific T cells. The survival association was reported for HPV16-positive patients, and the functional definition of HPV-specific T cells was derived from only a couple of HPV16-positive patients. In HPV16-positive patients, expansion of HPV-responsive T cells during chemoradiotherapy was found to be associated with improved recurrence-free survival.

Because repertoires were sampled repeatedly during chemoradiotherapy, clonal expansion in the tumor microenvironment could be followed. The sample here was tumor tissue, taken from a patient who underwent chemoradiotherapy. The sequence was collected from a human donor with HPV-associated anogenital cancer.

The CDR3 region: CASSRIRGSNEQFF. Here is the DNA: TGCGCCAGCAGCAGGATTAGGGGCTCCAATGAGCAGTTCTTC. The chain couples TRBV5-1 to TRBJ2-1; the D gene is possibly TRBD1, with 5 bases matching. The CDR3, from cysteine to phenylalanine, totals 14 residues. Only the CDR3 part of the read is kept: 42 bases, read in frame from the first base. At the junction V is shortened by 4 bases and J by 6 bases, with 14 bases in between. CDR1 is given as SGHRS and CDR2 as YFSETQ, both from the germline V gene. Beyond the CDR3, the reference TRBV5-1 and TRBJ2-1 genes provide the residues; the full variable domain reads: KAGVTQTPRYLIKTRGQQVTLSCSPISGHRSVSWYQQTPGQGLQFLFEYFSETQRNKGNFPGRFSGRQFSNSRSEMNVSTLELGDSALYLCASSRIRGSNEQFFGPGTRLTVL.